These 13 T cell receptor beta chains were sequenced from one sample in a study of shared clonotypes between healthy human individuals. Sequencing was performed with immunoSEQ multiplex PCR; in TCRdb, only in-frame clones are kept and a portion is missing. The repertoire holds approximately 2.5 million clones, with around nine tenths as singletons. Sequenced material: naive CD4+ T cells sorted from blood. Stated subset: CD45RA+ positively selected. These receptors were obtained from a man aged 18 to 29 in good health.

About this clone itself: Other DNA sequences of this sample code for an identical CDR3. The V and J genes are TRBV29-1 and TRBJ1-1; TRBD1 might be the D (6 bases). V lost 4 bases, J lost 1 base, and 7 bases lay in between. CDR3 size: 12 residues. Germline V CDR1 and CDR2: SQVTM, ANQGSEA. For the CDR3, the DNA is TGCAGCGTTGCACAGGGGAACACTGAAGCTTTCTTT. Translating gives CSVAQGNTEAFF.

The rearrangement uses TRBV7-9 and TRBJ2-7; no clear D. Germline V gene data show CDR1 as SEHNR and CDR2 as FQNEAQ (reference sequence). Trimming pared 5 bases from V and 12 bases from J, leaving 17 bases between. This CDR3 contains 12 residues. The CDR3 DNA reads TGTGCCAGCAGCACGCAGGAGATGTCGGTGTACTTC. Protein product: CASSTQEMSVYF.

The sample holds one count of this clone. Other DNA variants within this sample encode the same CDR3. CDR3 amino acids: CSVGQINQPQHF. As DNA, the CDR3 is TGCAGCGTTGGACAAATCAATCAGCCCCAGCATTTT. The rearrangement joins TRBV29-1 to TRBJ1-5; D gene unclear. Trimming took off 4 bases at V and 3 bases at J, with 7 bases between the two ends. The CDR3 runs 12 residues. Looked up from germline, CDR1 is SQVTM and CDR2 is ANQGSEA. Full variable domain (remainder filled in from reference TRBV29-1 and TRBJ1-5): SAVISQKPSRDICQRGTSLTIQCQVDSQVTMMFWYRQQPGQSLTLIATANQGSEATYESGFVIDKFPISRPNLTFSTLTVSNMSPEDSSIYLCSVGQINQPQHFGDGTRLSIL.

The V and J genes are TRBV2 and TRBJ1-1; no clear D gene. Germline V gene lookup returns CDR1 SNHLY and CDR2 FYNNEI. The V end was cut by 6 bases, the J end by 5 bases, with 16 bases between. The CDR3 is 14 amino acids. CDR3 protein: CASSPGWRETEAFF. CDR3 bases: TGTGCCAGCAGCCCGGGGTGGAGGGAAACTGAAGCTTTCTTT.

The CDR3 nucleotides read TGTGCCTGGAGTGTACAAGTAAGATCCTACGAGCAGTACTTC. This sequence encodes CAWSVQVRSYEQYF. V and J are TRBV30 and TRBJ2-7; D is ambiguous. Trimming left V 0 bases short and J 1 base short, with 10 bases between. CDR1 and CDR2 from the germline V gene are GTSNPN and SVGIG (reference sequence). The CDR3 spans 14 residues.

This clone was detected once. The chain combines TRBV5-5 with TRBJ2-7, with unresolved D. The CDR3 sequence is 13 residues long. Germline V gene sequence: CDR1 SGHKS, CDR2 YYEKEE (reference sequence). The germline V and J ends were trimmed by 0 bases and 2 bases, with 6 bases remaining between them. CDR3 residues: CASSLGGPYEQYF. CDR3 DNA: TGTGCCAGCAGCTTGGGCGGTCCCTACGAGCAGTACTTC.

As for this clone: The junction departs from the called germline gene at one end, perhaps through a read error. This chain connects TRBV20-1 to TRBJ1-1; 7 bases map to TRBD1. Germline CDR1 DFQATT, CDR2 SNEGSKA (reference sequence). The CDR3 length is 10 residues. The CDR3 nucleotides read TGCAGTGTCCCGGCGACAGGGATCCTCTTT. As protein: CSVPATGILF.

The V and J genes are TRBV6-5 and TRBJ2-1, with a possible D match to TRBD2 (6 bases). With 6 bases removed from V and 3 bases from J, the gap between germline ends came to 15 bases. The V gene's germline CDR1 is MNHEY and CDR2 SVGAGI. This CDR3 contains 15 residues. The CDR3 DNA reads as TGTGCCAGCAGCCGGGACTCTAGAGTCTACAATGAGCAGTTCTTC. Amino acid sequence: CASSRDSRVYNEQFF.

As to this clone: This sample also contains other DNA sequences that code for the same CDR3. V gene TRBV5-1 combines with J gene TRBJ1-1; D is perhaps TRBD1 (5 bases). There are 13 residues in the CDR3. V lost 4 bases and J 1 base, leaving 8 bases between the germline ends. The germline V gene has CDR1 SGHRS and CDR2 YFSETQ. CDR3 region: CASSLTGNTEAFF. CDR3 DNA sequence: TGCGCCAGCAGCCTCACAGGGAACACTGAAGCTTTCTTT.

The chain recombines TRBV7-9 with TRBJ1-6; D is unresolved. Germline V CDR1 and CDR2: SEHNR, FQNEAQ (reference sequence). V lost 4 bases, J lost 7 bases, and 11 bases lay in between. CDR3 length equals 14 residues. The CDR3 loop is CASSSLVGNSPLHF. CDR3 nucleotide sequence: TGTGCCAGCAGCTCCCTGGTGGGGAATTCACCCCTCCACTTT.

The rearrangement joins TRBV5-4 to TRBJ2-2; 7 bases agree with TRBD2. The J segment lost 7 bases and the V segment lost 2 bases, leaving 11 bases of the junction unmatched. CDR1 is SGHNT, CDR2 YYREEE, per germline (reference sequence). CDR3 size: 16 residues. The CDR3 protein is CASSFGGSGFIGELFF. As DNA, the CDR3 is TGTGCCAGCAGCTTCGGCGGGAGTGGGTTCATCGGGGAGCTGTTTTTT. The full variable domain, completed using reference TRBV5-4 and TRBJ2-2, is ETGVTQSPTHLIKTRGQQVTLRCSSQSGHNTVSWYQQALGQGPQFIFQYYREEENGRGNFPPRFSGLQFPNYSSELNVNALELDDSALYLCASSFGGSGFIGELFFGEGSRLTVL.

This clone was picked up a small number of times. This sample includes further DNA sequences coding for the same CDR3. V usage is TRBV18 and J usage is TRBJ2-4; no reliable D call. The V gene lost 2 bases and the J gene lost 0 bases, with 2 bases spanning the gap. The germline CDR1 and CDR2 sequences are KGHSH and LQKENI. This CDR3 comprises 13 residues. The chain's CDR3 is CASSPVAKNIQYF. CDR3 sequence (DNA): TGTGCCAGCTCACCAGTAGCCAAAAACATTCAGTACTTC. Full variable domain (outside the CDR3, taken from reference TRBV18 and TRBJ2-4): NAGVMQNPRHLVRRRGQEARLRCSPMKGHSHVYWYRQLPEEGLKFMVYLQKENIIDESGMPKERFSAEFPKEGPSILRIQQVVRGDSAAYFCASSPVAKNIQYFGAGTRLSVL.

CDR3 coding DNA: TGCAGTGCTAGAGATATGACGGAGCAGTTCTTC. Translation: CSARDMTEQFF. The chain employs TRBV20-1 and TRBJ2-1, with D hard to call. Germline CDR1 DFQATT, CDR2 SNEGSKA (reference sequence). Trimming pared 0 bases from V and 10 bases from J, leaving 7 bases between. This CDR3 contains 11 residues.